This entry lists 8 T cell receptor beta chains sequenced from one sample in a study of cytomegalovirus exposure and HLA in healthy donors. The primer mix had 60 Vbeta and 13 Jbeta primers. Method: immunoSEQ multiplex PCR; TCRdb's copy keeps in-frame clones and lacks some. The sample yields around 120,000 clones, about 63% seen once. Material: PBMCs. The source is a man aged 30 to 45 in good health and CMV-seropositive.

This chain links TRBV7-3 with TRBJ2-1; D might be TRBD1 (5 bases). Germline V gives CDR1 SGHTA, CDR2 FQGTGA. The CDR3 covers 15 residues. Trimming pared 5 bases from V and 4 bases from J, leaving 15 bases between. This chain's CDR3 is CASSPGAQIYNEQFF. In DNA form, the CDR3 reads TGTGCCAGCAGCCCTGGGGCCCAGATATACAATGAGCAGTTCTTC.

The chain joins TRBV5-4 to TRBJ2-3; a weak D match, TRBD1 (7 bases). The CDR3 length is 15 residues. V was trimmed by 0 bases and J by 5 bases, leaving 13 bases between them. The germline CDR1 and CDR2 sequences are SGHNT and YYREEE (reference sequence). CDR3 in DNA: TGTGCCAGCAGCTTGGAACAGGGGAGGATAGATACGCAGTATTTT. It is translated as CASSLEQGRIDTQYF.

This clone was found a few times. This chain joins TRBV7-9 and TRBJ2-5, with TRBD1 matching 9 bases. From germline, CDR1 is SEHNR and CDR2 FQNEAQ (reference sequence). With 4 bases clipped from V and 5 bases from J, the junction kept 11 bases outside the gene matches. This CDR3 has 16 amino acids. DNA of the CDR3: TGTGCCAGCAGCTCCCTGGGGGACAGGGACAGGGAGACCCAGTACTTC. This codes for CASSSLGDRDRETQYF.

The gene calls are TRBV14 and TRBJ2-3; the match to TRBD2 covers 7 bases. Germline loops: CDR1 SGHDN, CDR2 FVKESK. With 3 bases clipped from V and 4 bases from J, the junction kept 16 bases outside the gene matches. This CDR3 is built from 18 residues. The CDR3 nucleotides read TGTGCCAGCAGCCATCGAAACTGGGGGGGGATGAGCGCAGATACGCAGTATTTT. Protein sequence: CASSHRNWGGMSADTQYF.

V and J are TRBV27 and TRBJ2-1; 7 bases are a match to TRBD1. Losses at the gene ends were 7 bases for V and 4 bases for J; bases not matched to a gene: 10. The CDR3 runs to 15 residues. Germline V gives CDR1 MNHEY, CDR2 SMNVEV (reference sequence). Written as DNA, the CDR3 is TGTGCCAGCACTCCGAACCCGGGACAGTACAATGAGCAGTTCTTC. Translated, it gives CASTPNPGQYNEQFF.

This clone occurred once. The rearrangement links TRBV28 to TRBJ2-1; D gene uncertain. The V end lost 2 bases, the J end lost 0 bases, and 8 bases lay between the germline ends. Looked up from germline, CDR1 is MDHEN and CDR2 is SYDVKM. The CDR3 runs 15 residues. The CDR3 DNA reads as TGTGCCAGCAGTTTAATGGCCTTCTCCTACAATGAGCAGTTCTTC. Encoded protein: CASSLMAFSYNEQFF.

The gene calls are TRBV28 and TRBJ1-4; 9 nucleotides line up with TRBD1. CDR3 length equals 15 residues. Germline V gene data show CDR1 as MDHEN and CDR2 as SYDVKM. Losses at the gene ends were 7 bases for V and 4 bases for J; bases not matched to a gene: 7. The CDR3 region has the DNA TGTGCCAGCATAACCGGGACAGGGATTAATGAAAAACTGTTTTTT. It is translated as CASITGTGINEKLFF.

The rearrangement joins TRBV6-5 to TRBJ2-5, with 13 bases identical to TRBD2. CDR1 and CDR2 from the germline V gene are MNHEY and SVGAGI. V was clipped by 4 bases and J by 8 bases; unmatched bases: 4. The CDR3 runs to 14 residues. CDR3 loop: CASSSGLAGVTQYF. The CDR3 DNA reads TGTGCCAGCAGTTCCGGACTAGCGGGAGTCACCCAGTACTTC.